This T cell receptor beta chain emerged from a study of OX40 agonist ivuxolimab in advanced cancers. As for the study in general: Among those enrolled, mean age was about 60 years (range 23 to 79) and approximately 83% were male. Partial responses occurred in Three dose-escalation patients, one with hepatocellular carcinoma and two with cutaneous melanoma.

Profiling relied on immunoSEQ multiplex PCR, and the TCRdb table lists in-frame clones only, not all of them. The sample has tens of thousands of clones, around 90% seen once. V lost 0 bases to trimming and J lost 4 bases, with 9 bases between them. Germline CDR1 and CDR2: MGHRA and YSYEKL. This CDR3 has 14 residues. Comment on this clone: The antigen remains unidentified.

Whole-study results and caveats: Certain nonresponders likewise exhibited a low normalized T-cell clonal expansion.

The sequenced sample was CD4+ or CD8+ T cells sorted from blood, obtained in a trial of the OX40 agonist ivuxolimab. The chain employs TRBV4-1 and TRBJ1-2; TRBD1 is a possible D gene (6 bases). This TCR was sampled from an adult with an advanced solid tumor such as melanoma, head and neck, liver or kidney cancer. CDR3 region: CASSQEGTSYGYTF. CDR3 bases: TGCGCCAGCAGCCAAGAGGGGACAAGCTATGGCTACACCTTC.